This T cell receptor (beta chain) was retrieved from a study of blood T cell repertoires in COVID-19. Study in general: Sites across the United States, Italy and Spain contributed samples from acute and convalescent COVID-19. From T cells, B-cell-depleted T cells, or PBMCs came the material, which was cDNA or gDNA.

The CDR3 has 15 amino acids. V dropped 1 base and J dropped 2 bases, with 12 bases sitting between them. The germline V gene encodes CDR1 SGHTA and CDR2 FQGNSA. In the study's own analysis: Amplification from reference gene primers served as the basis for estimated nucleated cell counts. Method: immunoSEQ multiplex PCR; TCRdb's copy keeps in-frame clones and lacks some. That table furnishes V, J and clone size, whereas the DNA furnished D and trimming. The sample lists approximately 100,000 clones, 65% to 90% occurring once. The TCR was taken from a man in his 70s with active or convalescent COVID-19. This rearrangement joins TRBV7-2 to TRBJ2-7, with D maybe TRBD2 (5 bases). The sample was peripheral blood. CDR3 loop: CASSLGDYRPYEQYF. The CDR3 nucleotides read TGTGCCAGCAGCTTAGGTGACTACCGGCCCTACGAGCAGTACTTC.